Included here is one TCR beta chain sequence, with context. The antigen is unknown. Produced via immunoSEQ multiplex PCR; TCRdb's table is partial and in-frame only. The sample has 25,000 to 35,000 clones, around nine tenths seen once. The data are from a study of T cells after posttransplantation cyclophosphamide. General study points: Recipient CMV seropositivity and CMV reactivation strongly tracked TRB clonality. Later blood repertoires were often dominated by clones from the donor CD8+ memory compartment. Skin or GI-infiltrating T cells shared few TRB sequences with blood.

The naive gate required viable CD3+CD4+ or CD3+CD8+ cells with CCR7+CD45RA+CD45RO-CD95-CD27+CD28+ phenotype. The sequenced sample was naive CD4+ T cells sorted from PBMCs. The receptor comes from a woman aged 55-69 years in good health, CMV-negative, and a related stem cell transplant donor.

In nucleotides, the CDR3 is TGTGCCAGCAGCCTTGGACATGGCGCCACCTACGAGCAGTACTTC. It translates to CASSLGHGATYEQYF. The gene calls are TRBV9 and TRBJ2-7, with a weak D call TRBD1 (5 bases). This CDR3 contains 15 residues. The V and J ends lost 4 bases and 2 bases respectively, with 16 bases between them. Looked up from germline, CDR1 is SGDLS and CDR2 is YYNGEE.